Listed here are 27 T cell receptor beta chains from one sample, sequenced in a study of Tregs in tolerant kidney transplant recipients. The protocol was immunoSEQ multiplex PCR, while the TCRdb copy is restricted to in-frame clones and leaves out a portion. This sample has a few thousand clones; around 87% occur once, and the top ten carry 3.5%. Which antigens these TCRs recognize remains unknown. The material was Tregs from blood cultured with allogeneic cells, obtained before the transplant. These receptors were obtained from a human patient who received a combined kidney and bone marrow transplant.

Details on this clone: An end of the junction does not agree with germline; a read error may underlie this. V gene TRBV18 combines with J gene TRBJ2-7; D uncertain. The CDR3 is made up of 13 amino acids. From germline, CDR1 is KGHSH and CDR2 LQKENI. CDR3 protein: CASSPQRAEPSDF. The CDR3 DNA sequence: TGTGCCAGCTCACCACAGCGCGCTGAACCCAGTGACTTC.

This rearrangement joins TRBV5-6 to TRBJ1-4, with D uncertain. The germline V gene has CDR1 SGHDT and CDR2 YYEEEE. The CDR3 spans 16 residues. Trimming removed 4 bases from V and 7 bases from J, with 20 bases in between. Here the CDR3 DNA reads TGTGCCAGCAGCCCCACCTGGGCCGTCCAGAGTGAAAAACTGTTTTTT. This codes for CASSPTWAVQSEKLFF. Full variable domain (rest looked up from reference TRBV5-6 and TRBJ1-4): DAGVTQSPTHLIKTRGQQVTLRCSPKSGHDTVSWYQQALGQGPQFIFQYYEEEERQRGNFPDRFSGHQFPNYSSELNVNALLLGDSALYLCASSPTWAVQSEKLFFGSGTQLSVL.

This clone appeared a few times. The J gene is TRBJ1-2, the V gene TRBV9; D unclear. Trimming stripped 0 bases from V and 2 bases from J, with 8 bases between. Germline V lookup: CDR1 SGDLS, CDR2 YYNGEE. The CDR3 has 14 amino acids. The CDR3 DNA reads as TGTGCCAGCAGCGTAGATGCGGAGAACTATGGCTACACCTTC. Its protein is CASSVDAENYGYTF.

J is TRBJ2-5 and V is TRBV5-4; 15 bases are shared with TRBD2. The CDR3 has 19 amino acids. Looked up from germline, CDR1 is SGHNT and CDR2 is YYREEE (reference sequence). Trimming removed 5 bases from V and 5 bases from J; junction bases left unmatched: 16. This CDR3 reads CASSRPGLAGGTLGETQYF. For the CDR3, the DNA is TGTGCCAGCAGTCGTCCGGGACTAGCGGGAGGAACACTAGGGGAGACCCAGTACTTC.

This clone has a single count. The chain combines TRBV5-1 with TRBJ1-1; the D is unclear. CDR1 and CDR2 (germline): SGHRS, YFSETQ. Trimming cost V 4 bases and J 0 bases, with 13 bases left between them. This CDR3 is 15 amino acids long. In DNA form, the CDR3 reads TGCGCCAGCAGCATGGACTATGCCGTGAACACTGAAGCTTTCTTT. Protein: CASSMDYAVNTEAFF.

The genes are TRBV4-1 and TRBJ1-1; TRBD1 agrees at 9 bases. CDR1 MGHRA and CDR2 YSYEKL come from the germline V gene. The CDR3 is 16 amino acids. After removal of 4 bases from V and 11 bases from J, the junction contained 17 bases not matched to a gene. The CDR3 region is CASSPGPGQGRLGAFF. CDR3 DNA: TGCGCCAGCAGCCCAGGCCCGGGACAGGGAAGGTTGGGGGCTTTCTTT.

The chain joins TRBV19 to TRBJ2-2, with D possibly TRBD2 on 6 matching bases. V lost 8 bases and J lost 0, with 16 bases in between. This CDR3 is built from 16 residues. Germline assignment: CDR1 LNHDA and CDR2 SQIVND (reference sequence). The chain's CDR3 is CASVRVAGSNTGELFF. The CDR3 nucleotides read TGTGCCAGTGTTCGTGTGGCGGGGTCGAACACCGGGGAGCTGTTTTTT.

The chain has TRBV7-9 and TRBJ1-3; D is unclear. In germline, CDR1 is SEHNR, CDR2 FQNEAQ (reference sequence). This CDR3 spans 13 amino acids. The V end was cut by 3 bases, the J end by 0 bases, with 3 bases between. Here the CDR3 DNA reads TGTGCCAGCAGCTTGAGCTCTGGAAACACCATATATTTT. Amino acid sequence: CASSLSSGNTIYF.

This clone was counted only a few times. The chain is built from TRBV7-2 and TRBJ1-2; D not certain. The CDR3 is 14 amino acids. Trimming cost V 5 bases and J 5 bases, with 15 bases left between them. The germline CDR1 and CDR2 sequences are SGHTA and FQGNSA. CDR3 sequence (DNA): TGTGCCAGCAGCCCGGGCCTCAATTCATATGGCTACACCTTC. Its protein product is CASSPGLNSYGYTF.

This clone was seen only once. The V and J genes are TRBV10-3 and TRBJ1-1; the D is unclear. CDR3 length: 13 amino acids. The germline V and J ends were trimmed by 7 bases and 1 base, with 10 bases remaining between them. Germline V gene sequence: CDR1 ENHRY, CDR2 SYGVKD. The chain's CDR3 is CAINSDGNTEAFF. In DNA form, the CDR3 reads TGTGCCATCAATTCGGACGGGAACACTGAAGCTTTCTTT.

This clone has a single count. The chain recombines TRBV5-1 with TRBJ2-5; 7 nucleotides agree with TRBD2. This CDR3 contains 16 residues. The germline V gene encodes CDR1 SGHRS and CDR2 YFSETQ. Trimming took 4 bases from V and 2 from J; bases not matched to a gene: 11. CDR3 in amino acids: CASSPSLKGGQETQYF. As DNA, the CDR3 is TGCGCCAGCAGCCCTTCCTTGAAGGGAGGGCAAGAGACCCAGTACTTC.

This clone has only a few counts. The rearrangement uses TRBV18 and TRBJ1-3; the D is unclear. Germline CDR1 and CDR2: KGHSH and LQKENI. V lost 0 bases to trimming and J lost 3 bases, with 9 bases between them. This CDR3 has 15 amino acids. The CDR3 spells CASSPPLGFGNTIYF. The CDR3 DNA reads TGTGCCAGCTCACCACCGTTGGGCTTTGGAAACACCATATATTTT.

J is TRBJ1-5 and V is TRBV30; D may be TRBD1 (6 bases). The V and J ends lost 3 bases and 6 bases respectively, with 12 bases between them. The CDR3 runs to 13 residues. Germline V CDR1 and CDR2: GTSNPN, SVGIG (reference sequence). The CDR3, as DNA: TGTGCCTGGAGCGGGGGGCAGGGTCAGCCCCAGCATTTT. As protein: CAWSGGQGQPQHF. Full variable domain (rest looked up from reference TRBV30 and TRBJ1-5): SQTIHQWPATLVQPVGSPLSLECTVEGTSNPNLYWYRQAAGRGLQLLFYSVGIGQISSEVPQNLSASRPQDRQFILSSKKLLLSDSGFYLCAWSGGQGQPQHFGDGTRLSIL.

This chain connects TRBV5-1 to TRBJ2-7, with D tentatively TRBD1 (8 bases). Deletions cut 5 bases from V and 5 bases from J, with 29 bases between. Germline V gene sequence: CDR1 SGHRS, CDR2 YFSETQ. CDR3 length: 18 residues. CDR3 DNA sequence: TGCGCCAGCAGATCTGGGAGGTTTATAAGACAGGGGAGGGACGAGCAGTACTTC. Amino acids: CASRSGRFIRQGRDEQYF.

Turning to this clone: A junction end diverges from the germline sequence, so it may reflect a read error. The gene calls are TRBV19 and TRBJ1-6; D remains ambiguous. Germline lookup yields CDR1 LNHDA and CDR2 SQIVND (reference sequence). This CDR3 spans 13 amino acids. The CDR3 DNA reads TGTGCCAGTAGCGGACGTTATAATTCACCCCTCCAATTT. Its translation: CASSGRYNSPLQF.

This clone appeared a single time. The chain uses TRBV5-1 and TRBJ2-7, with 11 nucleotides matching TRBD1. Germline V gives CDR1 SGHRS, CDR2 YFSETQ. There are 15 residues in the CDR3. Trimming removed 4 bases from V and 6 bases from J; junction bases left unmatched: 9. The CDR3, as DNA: TGCGCCAGCAGCAGCCGGACAGGGGGCTTGGGCGAGCAGTACTTC. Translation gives CASSSRTGGLGEQYF.

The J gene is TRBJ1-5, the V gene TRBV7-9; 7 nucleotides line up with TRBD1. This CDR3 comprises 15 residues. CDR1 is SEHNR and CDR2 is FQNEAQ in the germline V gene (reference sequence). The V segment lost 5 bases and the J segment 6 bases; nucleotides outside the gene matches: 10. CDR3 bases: TGTGCCAGCAGCCCCTCAGACAGGGCCAGTCAGCCCCAGCATTTT. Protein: CASSPSDRASQPQHF.

In nucleotides, the CDR3 is TGTGCCAGCAGCTTAGCGCTAGCGGATGAGCAGTTCTTC. Encoded protein: CASSLALADEQFF. The chain is built from TRBV7-9 and TRBJ2-1; 7 positions agree with TRBD2. The CDR3 totals 13 residues. Germline values: CDR1 SEHNR, CDR2 FQNEAQ (reference sequence). Trimming took 0 bases from V and 8 from J; bases not matched to a gene: 1.

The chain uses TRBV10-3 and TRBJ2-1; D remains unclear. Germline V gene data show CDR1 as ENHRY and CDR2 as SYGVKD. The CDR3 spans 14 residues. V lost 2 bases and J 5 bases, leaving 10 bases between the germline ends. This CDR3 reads CAISERAWDNEQFF. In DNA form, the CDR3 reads TGTGCCATCAGTGAGAGGGCCTGGGACAATGAGCAGTTCTTC.

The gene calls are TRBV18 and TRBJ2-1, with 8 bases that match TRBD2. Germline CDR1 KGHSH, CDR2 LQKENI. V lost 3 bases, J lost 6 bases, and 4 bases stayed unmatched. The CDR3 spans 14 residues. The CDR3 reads CASSPAGTSNEQFF. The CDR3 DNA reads TGTGCCAGCTCACCCGCGGGGACTAGCAATGAGCAGTTCTTC.

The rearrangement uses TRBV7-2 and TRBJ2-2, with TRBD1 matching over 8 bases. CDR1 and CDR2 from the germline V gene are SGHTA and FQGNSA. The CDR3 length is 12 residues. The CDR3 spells CGTGRNTGELFF. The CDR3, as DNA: TGTGGGACAGGGCGAAACACCGGGGAGCTGTTTTTT. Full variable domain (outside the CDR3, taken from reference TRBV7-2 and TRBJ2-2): GAGVSQSPSNKVTEKGKDVELRCDPISGHTALYWYRQSLGQGLEFLIYFQGNSAPDKSGLPSDRFSAERTGGSVSTLTIQRTQQEDSAVYLCGTGRNTGELFFGEGSRLTVL.

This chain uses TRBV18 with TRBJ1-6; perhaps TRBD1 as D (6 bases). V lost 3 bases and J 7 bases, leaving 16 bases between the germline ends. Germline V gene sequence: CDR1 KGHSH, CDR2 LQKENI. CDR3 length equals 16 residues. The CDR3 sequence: CASSPLQRGSNSPLHF. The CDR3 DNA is TGTGCCAGCTCACCGCTACAGAGGGGGAGCAATTCACCCCTCCACTTT.

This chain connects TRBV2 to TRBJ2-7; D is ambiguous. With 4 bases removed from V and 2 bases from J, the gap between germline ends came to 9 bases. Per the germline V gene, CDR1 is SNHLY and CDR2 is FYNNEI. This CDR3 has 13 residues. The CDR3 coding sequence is TGTGCCAGCAGTGTGGCGGCGACCTACGAGCAGTACTTC. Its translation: CASSVAATYEQYF. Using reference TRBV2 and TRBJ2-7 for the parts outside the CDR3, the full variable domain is EPEVTQTPSHQVTQMGQEVILRCVPISNHLYFYWYRQILGQKVEFLVSFYNNEISEKSEIFDDQFSVERPDGSNFTLKIRSTKLEDSAMYFCASSVAATYEQYFGPGTRLTVT.

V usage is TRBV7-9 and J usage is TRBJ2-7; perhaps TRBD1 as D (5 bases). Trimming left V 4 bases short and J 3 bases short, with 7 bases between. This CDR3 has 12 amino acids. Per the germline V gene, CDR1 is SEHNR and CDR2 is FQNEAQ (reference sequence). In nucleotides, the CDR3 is TGTGCCAGCAGCTCAGGGTTCTACGAGCAGTACTTC. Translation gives CASSSGFYEQYF.

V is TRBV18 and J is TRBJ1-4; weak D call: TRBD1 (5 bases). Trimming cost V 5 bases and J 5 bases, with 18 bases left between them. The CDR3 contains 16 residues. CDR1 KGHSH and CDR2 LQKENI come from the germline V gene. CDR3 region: CASSVMLGPMNEKLFF. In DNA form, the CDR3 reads TGTGCCAGCTCAGTGATGTTGGGGCCGATGAATGAAAAACTGTTTTTT. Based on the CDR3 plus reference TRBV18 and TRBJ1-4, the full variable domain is NAGVMQNPRHLVRRRGQEARLRCSPMKGHSHVYWYRQLPEEGLKFMVYLQKENIIDESGMPKERFSAEFPKEGPSILRIQQVVRGDSAAYFCASSVMLGPMNEKLFFGSGTQLSVL.

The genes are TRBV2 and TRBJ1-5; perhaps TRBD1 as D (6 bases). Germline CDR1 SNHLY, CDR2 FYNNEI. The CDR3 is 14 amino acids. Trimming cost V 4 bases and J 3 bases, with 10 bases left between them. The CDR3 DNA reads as TGTGCCAGCAGTGCGGGGGGCCCCAATCAGCCCCAGCATTTT. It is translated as CASSAGGPNQPQHF.

The CDR3 spells CASRGTSFSMRTQYF. The CDR3 DNA is TGTGCCAGCAGAGGGACTAGCTTCTCCATGAGGACCCAGTACTTC. The chain has TRBV2 and TRBJ2-5, with 9 bases fitting TRBD2. The length of the CDR3 is 15 residues. The junction had 12 bases not matched to a gene; V was cut back by 6 bases and J by 7 bases. The germline V gene has CDR1 SNHLY and CDR2 FYNNEI. The whole variable domain, remainder taken from reference TRBV2 and TRBJ2-5, is EPEVTQTPSHQVTQMGQEVILRCVPISNHLYFYWYRQILGQKVEFLVSFYNNEISEKSEIFDDQFSVERPDGSNFTLKIRSTKLEDSAMYFCASRGTSFSMRTQYFGPGTRLLVL.